These 28 T cell receptor beta chains originate from one sample sequenced in a study of blood T cell repertoires in COVID-19. Only in-frame clones appear in the TCRdb table, and some are missing; sequencing was by immunoSEQ multiplex PCR. The sample consists of under 250,000 clones, approximately 87% of them appearing once. The sample was peripheral blood. These TCRs come from a woman aged 70-85 years with active or convalescent COVID-19.

J is TRBJ2-5 and V is TRBV28, with D maybe TRBD2 (6 bases). CDR1 is MDHEN, CDR2 SYDVKM, per germline. V was cut by 2 bases and J by 5 bases, with 15 bases left in between. The CDR3 totals 15 residues. The CDR3 region is CASSLRRGREETQYF. The CDR3 nucleotides are TGTGCCAGCAGTTTACGGCGGGGCAGGGAGGAGACCCAGTACTTC.

This clone was counted between two and nine times. The CDR3 here is CASSPRGNGTQPQHF. The CDR3 bases are TGTGCCAGCAGCCCGAGAGGGAATGGTACTCAGCCCCAGCATTTT. The chain recombines TRBV7-9 with TRBJ1-5; D call uncertain. Germline loops: CDR1 SEHNR, CDR2 FQNEAQ (reference sequence). CDR3 length: 15 amino acids. V was pared by 5 bases and J by 6 bases, with 17 bases between.

The CDR3 sequence: CASSLAGAGDFYNEQFF. The CDR3, as DNA: TGTGCCAGCAGCTTGGCTGGGGCGGGAGACTTCTACAATGAGCAGTTCTTC. The chain carries TRBV5-4 and TRBJ2-1, with TRBD2 matching over 7 bases. The CDR3 covers 17 residues. The ends lost 0 bases at V and 3 bases at J; junction bases unmatched: 9. Germline CDR1 reads SGHNT; CDR2 reads YYREEE (reference sequence).

V and J are TRBV3-1 (or the pseudogene TRBV3-2) and TRBJ1-2, with 8 bases fitting TRBD1. CDR3 length: 13 residues. Germline lookup yields CDR1 LGHDT and CDR2 YNNKEL (reference sequence). V dropped 3 bases and J dropped 4; count of bases not matched to a gene: 1. CDR3 sequence (DNA): TGTGCCAGCAGCCAGGGACAGGTCTATGGCTACACCTTC. Protein: CASSQGQVYGYTF.

The rearrangement links TRBV6-4 to TRBJ2-3, with 9 bases fitting TRBD2. The CDR3 length is 15 residues. The ends lost 5 bases at V and 3 bases at J; junction bases unmatched: 6. CDR1 and CDR2 from the germline V gene are MRHNA and SNTAGT. CDR3 coding DNA: TGTGCCAGCAGTTTAGGCACTAGCGGGACAGATACGCAGTATTTT. Encoded protein: CASSLGTSGTDTQYF.

The J gene is TRBJ2-7, the V gene TRBV6-6; the D gene is possibly TRBD1 (6 bases). Germline V gene lookup returns CDR1 MNHNY and CDR2 SVGAGI (reference sequence). This CDR3 has 13 amino acids. The V gene lost 10 bases and the J gene lost 4 bases, with 17 bases spanning the gap. As DNA, the CDR3 is TGTGCCACCTCCCCAGGGGTCCCGTACGAGCAGTACTTC. Protein sequence: CATSPGVPYEQYF.

This chain uses TRBV7-9 with TRBJ1-5; D is unclear. Germline CDR1 is SEHNR and CDR2 is FQNEAQ (reference sequence). This CDR3 has 17 residues. The V end lost 0 bases, the J end lost 2 bases, and 14 bases lay between the germline ends. CDR3 in amino acids: CASSLARDNSGNQPQHF. The CDR3 DNA reads as TGTGCCAGCAGCTTAGCTCGAGACAATTCGGGCAATCAGCCCCAGCATTTT.

The V call is TRBV24-1, the J call TRBJ2-2; 8 positions agree with TRBD1. Germline V gene sequence: CDR1 KGHDR, CDR2 SFDVKD. CDR3 length: 14 amino acids. The trim removed 2 bases at V and 7 bases at J, leaving 2 bases unmatched. This CDR3 reads CATSDSQGDGELFF. The CDR3 DNA is TGTGCCACCAGTGATTCACAGGGGGACGGGGAGCTGTTTTTT.

In nucleotides, the CDR3 is TGCGCCAGCAGCTTGGCCGGCAGGGGGCTAAATGGCTACACCTTC. This sequence encodes CASSLAGRGLNGYTF. This rearrangement joins TRBV5-1 to TRBJ1-2; 8 nucleotides line up with TRBD1. The CDR3 covers 15 residues. J was trimmed by 6 bases and V by 0 bases; bases with no gene match: 7. Germline-derived CDR1 and CDR2 are SGHRS and YFSETQ. The entire variable domain, with the rest obtained from reference TRBV5-1 and TRBJ1-2, is as follows: KAGVTQTPRYLIKTRGQQVTLSCSPISGHRSVSWYQQTPGQGLQFLFEYFSETQRNKGNFPGRFSGRQFSNSRSEMNVSTLELGDSALYLCASSLAGRGLNGYTFGSGTRLTVV.

Comments on this clone: The sample has other DNA sequences that encode this CDR3 too. The chain combines TRBV7-2 with TRBJ2-5; D is ambiguous. Trimming took 5 bases from V and 0 from J, leaving 4 bases between them. This CDR3 is 12 amino acids long. From germline, CDR1 is SGHTA and CDR2 FQGNSA. The CDR3 is CASSPYQETQYF. DNA of the CDR3: TGTGCCAGCAGCCCGTACCAAGAGACCCAGTACTTC. Drawing the rest from reference TRBV7-2 and TRBJ2-5, the complete variable domain is GAGVSQSPSNKVTEKGKDVELRCDPISGHTALYWYRQSLGQGLEFLIYFQGNSAPDKSGLPSDRFSAERTGGSVSTLTIQRTQQEDSAVYLCASSPYQETQYFGPGTRLLVL.

This chain connects TRBV12-3 or TRBV12-4 to TRBJ1-1, with 8 bases fitting TRBD1. The CDR3 is 13 amino acids. V shed 6 bases, J shed 11 bases, and the junction held 11 bases outside the gene matches. The CDR3 loop is CASRHIDRDRAFF. DNA for the CDR3: TGTGCCAGCAGGCATATAGACAGGGACAGGGCTTTCTTT.

The chain couples TRBV18 to TRBJ2-6; a weak D match, TRBD2 (6 bases). The V end lost 4 bases, the J end lost 0 bases, and 7 bases lay between the germline ends. This CDR3 spans 15 amino acids. Germline assignment: CDR1 KGHSH and CDR2 LQKENI. CDR3 sequence reads: CASSRGGSGANVLTF. CDR3 nucleotide sequence: TGTGCCAGCTCACGGGGAGGCTCTGGGGCCAACGTCCTGACTTTC.

The chain couples TRBV14 to TRBJ2-7; TRBD2 matches at 7 bases. Trimming cost V 5 bases and J 2 bases; bases outside gene matches: 3. The CDR3 loop spans 13 amino acids. The germline V gene has CDR1 SGHDN and CDR2 FVKESK. This CDR3 is CASSAGLAYEQYF. CDR3 sequence (DNA): TGTGCCAGCAGCGCCGGACTAGCCTACGAGCAGTACTTC.

The V and J genes are TRBV27 and TRBJ2-7, with 8 nucleotides matching TRBD1. Germline V gene lookup returns CDR1 MNHEY and CDR2 SMNVEV (reference sequence). With V trimmed by 5 bases and J by 9 bases, 15 bases remained unmatched. The CDR3 extends over 15 amino acids. The CDR3 here is CASSRVGTGGWRQYF. CDR3 nucleotides: TGTGCCAGCAGTCGAGTGGGGACAGGCGGATGGCGGCAGTACTTC.

The genes are TRBV6-5 and TRBJ1-1; tentative D call: TRBD1 (5 bases). This CDR3 comprises 15 residues. Per the germline V gene, CDR1 is MNHEY and CDR2 is SVGAGI. Trimming stripped 2 bases from V and 0 bases from J, with 10 bases between. The CDR3 spells CASSYQAGMNTEAFF. CDR3 coding DNA: TGTGCCAGCAGTTACCAGGCAGGGATGAACACTGAAGCTTTCTTT.

The chain is built from TRBV4-1 and TRBJ1-2, with TRBD1 matching over 11 bases. This CDR3 comprises 15 residues. Losses at the gene ends were 2 bases for V and 8 bases for J; bases not matched to a gene: 7. Germline V CDR1 and CDR2: MGHRA, YSYEKL. In nucleotides, the CDR3 is TGCGCCAGCAGCCAACCCCTCGGGACAGGGGGAGGCTACACCTTC. As protein: CASSQPLGTGGGYTF.

V usage is TRBV15 and J usage is TRBJ2-5; D is ambiguous. The CDR3 loop spans 12 amino acids. The V end lost 0 bases, the J end lost 4 bases, and 3 bases lay between the germline ends. CDR1 and CDR2 (germline): LNHNV, YYDKDF (reference sequence). The DNA for the CDR3 is TGTGCCACCAGCAGAGATCGAGAGACCCAGTACTTC. Its translation: CATSRDRETQYF.

This chain links TRBV30 with TRBJ1-4; 11 nucleotides align to TRBD1. CDR3 length equals 15 residues. Germline CDR1 is GTSNPN and CDR2 is SVGIG (reference sequence). The V segment lost 4 bases and the J segment 7 bases; nucleotides outside the gene matches: 8. CDR3 in DNA: TGTGCCTGGACCAAAGGGACAGGGGGTTTTGAAAAACTGTTTTTT. As protein: CAWTKGTGGFEKLFF.

The chain recombines TRBV5-4 with TRBJ1-4, with a tentative D call TRBD1 (6 bases). The CDR3 length is 13 residues. Per the germline V gene, CDR1 is SGHNT and CDR2 is YYREEE (reference sequence). Trimming pared 1 base from V and 7 bases from J, leaving 8 bases between. CDR3 residues: CASSLRGTEKLFF. The CDR3 nucleotides read TGTGCCAGCAGCTTGAGGGGGACTGAAAAACTGTTTTTT.

The chain couples TRBV28 to TRBJ2-2, with D perhaps matching TRBD2 (6 bases). The CDR3 has 15 residues. Deletions cut 3 bases from V and 4 bases from J, with 12 bases between. Per the germline V gene, CDR1 is MDHEN and CDR2 is SYDVKM. DNA of the CDR3: TGTGCCAGCAGTTTGGGGGGTAGAAGCACCGGGGAGCTGTTTTTT. It translates to CASSLGGRSTGELFF.

This clone was seen only once. This rearrangement joins TRBV5-1 to TRBJ2-3, with D hard to call. Germline V gives CDR1 SGHRS, CDR2 YFSETQ. The germline V and J ends were trimmed by 2 bases and 2 bases, with 15 bases remaining between them. The CDR3 spans 16 residues. CDR3 nucleotide sequence: TGCGCCAGCAGCTTCGGTCGGGTCCCGTCCACAGATACGCAGTATTTT. This encodes CASSFGRVPSTDTQYF.

The rearrangement links TRBV12-3 or TRBV12-4 to TRBJ2-3; possible D gene TRBD1, 5 bases. Trimming cost V 6 bases and J 13 bases, with 14 bases left between them. The CDR3 is 11 residues long. The CDR3 region is CASSLQGVEYF. The CDR3 nucleotides read TGTGCCAGCAGCCTCCAAGGGGTCGAGTATTTT.

This clone showed up just a few times. V and J are TRBV25-1 and TRBJ1-6, with D perhaps matching TRBD1 (5 bases). Germline CDR1 MGHDK, CDR2 SYGVNS. V shed 8 bases and J shed 7 bases, with 15 bases lying between them. The CDR3 is 14 amino acids. CDR3 protein: CASVLGGANSPLHF. The CDR3 bases are TGTGCCAGCGTCCTCGGAGGGGCGAATTCACCCCTCCACTTT.

The chain recombines TRBV5-1 with TRBJ2-1, with TRBD1 matching over 8 bases. Trimming at V came to 0 bases and at J to 4 bases, leaving 9 bases not matched to a gene. Germline loops: CDR1 SGHRS, CDR2 YFSETQ. This CDR3 has 17 amino acids. This CDR3 is CASSLAPGQGLYNEQFF. In nucleotides, the CDR3 is TGCGCCAGCAGCTTGGCCCCAGGACAGGGTCTGTACAATGAGCAGTTCTTC.

J is TRBJ1-2 and V is TRBV30; maybe TRBD1 (6 bases). Trimming took off 0 bases at V and 8 bases at J, with 10 bases between the two ends. Per germline, CDR1 GTSNPN and CDR2 SVGIG (reference sequence). CDR3 length equals 12 residues. In DNA form, the CDR3 reads TGTGCCTGGAGTGTCGGGGGGCTCGGCTACACCTTC. Encoded protein: CAWSVGGLGYTF.

The chain uses TRBV5-1 and TRBJ1-3; no reliable D call. V was pared by 0 bases and J by 0 bases, with 7 bases between. The CDR3 is made up of 15 amino acids. Germline V gene sequence: CDR1 SGHRS, CDR2 YFSETQ. In DNA, the CDR3 is TGCGCCAGCAGCTTGGTGAGTAGCTCTGGAAACACCATATATTTT. The encoded protein is CASSLVSSSGNTIYF. The variable domain in full, completed from reference TRBV5-1 and TRBJ1-3, reads KAGVTQTPRYLIKTRGQQVTLSCSPISGHRSVSWYQQTPGQGLQFLFEYFSETQRNKGNFPGRFSGRQFSNSRSEMNVSTLELGDSALYLCASSLVSSSGNTIYFGEGSWLTVV.

The chain joins TRBV10-2 to TRBJ2-7; the match to TRBD2 covers 9 bases. The germline V gene encodes CDR1 WSHSY and CDR2 SAAADI. V gave up 3 bases and J gave up 7 bases; unmatched junction bases: 13. This CDR3 comprises 16 residues. The CDR3 bases are TGCGCCAGCAGTGACGGGACTAGCCTAGCGAGTGGAGAGCAGTACTTC. This encodes CASSDGTSLASGEQYF.

The rearrangement joins TRBV6-5 to TRBJ2-3; D unclear. The CDR3 runs 13 residues. V dropped 6 bases and J dropped 2 bases, with 9 bases sitting between them. Germline CDR1 and CDR2: MNHEY and SVGAGI. For the CDR3, the DNA is TGTGCCAGCAGGACACCAAACACAGATACGCAGTATTTT. Its translation: CASRTPNTDTQYF.